These 6 T cell receptor beta chains came from one sample sequenced in a study of blood T cell repertoires in COVID-19. Sequenced by immunoSEQ multiplex PCR; TCRdb stores in-frame clones only, minus some. The data hold hundreds of thousands of clones, with 70% to 90% observed a single time. The sample taken for sequencing was PBMCs or T cells enriched from blood (not recorded which). The receptor set was obtained from a woman aged 35 to 49 who had recovered from COVID-19.

The chain links TRBV29-1 to TRBJ1-5; tentative D call: TRBD1 (6 bases). Trimming left V 2 bases short and J 6 bases short, with 11 bases between. Germline V gene data show CDR1 as SQVTM and CDR2 as ANQGSEA. CDR3 size: 13 residues. CDR3 sequence: CSVEMGAGQPQHF. Here the CDR3 DNA reads TGCAGCGTTGAAATGGGGGCCGGTCAGCCCCAGCATTTT.

This clone was seen a handful of times. CDR3 amino acids: CASSRDRGIDEQYF. The CDR3 region has the DNA TGTGCCAGCAGCCGCGACAGGGGGATCGACGAGCAGTACTTC. The rearrangement joins TRBV7-9 to TRBJ2-7; 9 nucleotides agree with TRBD1. The V gene's germline CDR1 is SEHNR and CDR2 FQNEAQ (reference sequence). The ends lost 5 bases at V and 5 bases at J; junction bases unmatched: 7. The CDR3 has 14 residues.

The chain combines TRBV18 with TRBJ1-2, with 10 bases lining up with TRBD1. Germline V gives CDR1 KGHSH, CDR2 LQKENI. V lost 3 bases, J lost 0 bases, and 4 bases stayed unmatched. The CDR3 spans 16 residues. CDR3 coding DNA: TGTGCCAGCTCACCGCGACAGGGGGCTTCTAACTATGGCTACACCTTC. Its translation: CASSPRQGASNYGYTF. Filled out from reference TRBV18 and TRBJ1-2, the complete variable domain reads NAGVMQNPRHLVRRRGQEARLRCSPMKGHSHVYWYRQLPEEGLKFMVYLQKENIIDESGMPKERFSAEFPKEGPSILRIQQVVRGDSAAYFCASSPRQGASNYGYTFGSGTRLTVV.

The J gene is TRBJ1-2, the V gene TRBV28; TRBD1 aligns across 8 bases. Germline V CDR1 and CDR2: MDHEN, SYDVKM. The CDR3 covers 13 residues. Trimming cost V 8 bases and J 4 bases; bases outside gene matches: 6. As DNA, the CDR3 is TGTGCCAGCGCTTACAGGGGGATCTATGGCTACACCTTC. It specifies CASAYRGIYGYTF.

The chain recombines TRBV29-1 with TRBJ2-5, with 8 positions matching TRBD2. Per germline, CDR1 SQVTM and CDR2 ANQGSEA. The CDR3 extends over 12 amino acids. J was trimmed by 5 bases and V by 6 bases; bases with no gene match: 5. The CDR3 is CSVSTGGETQYF. The CDR3 DNA follows: TGCAGCGTGAGCACGGGGGGGGAGACCCAGTACTTC. Looking up the rest from reference TRBV29-1 and TRBJ2-5 gives the full variable domain: SAVISQKPSRDICQRGTSLTIQCQVDSQVTMMFWYRQQPGQSLTLIATANQGSEATYESGFVIDKFPISRPNLTFSTLTVSNMSPEDSSIYLCSVSTGGETQYFGPGTRLLVL.

This clone was seen just once. This chain uses TRBV7-9 with TRBJ2-7, with unresolved D. Germline loops: CDR1 SEHNR, CDR2 FQNEAQ (reference sequence). Trimming left V 5 bases short and J 0 bases short, with 8 bases between. The CDR3 extends over 13 amino acids. CDR3 sequence: CASSGENSYEQYF. The CDR3 nucleotides are TGTGCCAGCAGCGGAGAGAACTCCTACGAGCAGTACTTC.